These T cell receptor beta chains were read from a single sample in a study of shared clonotypes between healthy human individuals. TCRdb's copy holds only in-frame clones and misses some; the assay was immunoSEQ multiplex PCR. The sample yields over 2 million clones, over 85% seen once. The sequencing input was naive CD4+ T cells sorted from blood. Receptors originate from a man younger than 30 in good health. Both conserved end residues are part of each CDR3. The order of the fields is CDR3 protein, CDR3 DNA, D gene, clone size, V gene, J gene. D genes are given only for firm matches. Only part of the rows carry a size: once, few, many, or a class if the clone is expanded.

CASSLVGGPYNEQFF	TGCGCCAGCAGCTTGGTCGGGGGGCCTTACAATGAGCAGTTCTTC	NA	NA	TRBV5-1	TRBJ2-1
CASSLVDLDYNEQFF	TGTGCCAGCAGCTTGGTGGATCTTGACTACAATGAGCAGTTCTTC	NA	NA	TRBV5-4	TRBJ2-1
CASSPNPIYEQYF	TGTGCCAGCTCACCAAACCCCATCTACGAGCAGTACTTC	NA	NA	TRBV18	TRBJ2-7
CASRIPTGSSYEQYF	TGTGCCAGCAGGATCCCGACCGGCAGCTCCTACGAGCAGTACTTC	NA	few	TRBV28	TRBJ2-7
CASSPLDRVNGYTF	TGTGCCAGCAGTCCCCTAGACAGGGTAAATGGCTACACCTTC	TRBD1	once	TRBV27	TRBJ1-2
CASRMTGSSEGYTF	TGTGCCAGCCGGATGACAGGGTCCTCTGAGGGCTACACCTTC	TRBD1	NA	TRBV6-1	TRBJ1-2
CASSSTGRAGQPQHF	TGTGCCAGCAGCTCAACCGGAAGGGCCGGACAGCCCCAGCATTTT	NA	NA	TRBV7-2	TRBJ1-5
CATSREVPPYEQYF	TGTGCCACCAGCAGAGAGGTACCCCCCTACGAGCAGTACTTC	NA	NA	TRBV15	TRBJ2-7
CASSSGTGGGETQYF	TGTGCCAGCAGCTCCGGGACAGGAGGGGGAGAGACCCAGTACTTC	TRBD1	NA	TRBV11-1	TRBJ2-5
CASSRWTGGAETQYF	TGCGCCAGCAGCCGGTGGACAGGGGGCGCGGAGACCCAGTACTTC	TRBD1	once	TRBV4-1	TRBJ2-5
CASSLDGSSNYGYTF	TGTGCCAGCAGTCTCGACGGATCTTCTAACTATGGCTACACCTTC	NA	NA	TRBV6-1	TRBJ1-2
CASSAGGGQPQHF	TGTGCCAGCAGTGCAGGGGGCGGACAGCCCCAGCATTTT	TRBD1	NA	TRBV6-1	TRBJ1-5
CASSPSGTTGYEQYF	TGCGCCAGCAGCCCATCCGGGACCACAGGCTACGAGCAGTACTTC	NA	NA	TRBV5-1	TRBJ2-7
CASSSVGGGTYEQYF	TGTGCCAGCAGCTCAGTTGGCGGGGGGACCTACGAGCAGTACTTC	TRBD2	NA	TRBV7-2	TRBJ2-7
CASSHNTGNTEAFF	TGTGCCAGCAGCCATAATACTGGGAACACTGAAGCTTTCTTT	NA	once	TRBV14	TRBJ1-1
CASSLRDRALSVETQYF	TGTGCCAGCAGCCTGCGGGACCGAGCGTTATCAGTAGAGACCCAGTACTTC	NA	once	TRBV11-2	TRBJ2-5
CASRPEITLPSSPLHF	TGTGCCAGCAGACCCGAAATTACACTACCTAGTTCACCCCTCCACTTT	NA	NA	TRBV6-6	TRBJ1-6
CASSLDAGVNTDTQYF	TGCGCCAGCAGCTTGGATGCGGGTGTTAACACAGATACGCAGTATTTT	NA	NA	TRBV5-1	TRBJ2-3
CASSLGLAGTSNTGELFF	TGTGCCAGCAGCTTAGGGCTAGCGGGGACCTCGAACACCGGGGAGCTGTTTTTT	TRBD2	NA	TRBV13	TRBJ2-2
CASRGTSYEQYF	TGTGCCAGCAGGGGGACATCCTACGAGCAGTACTTC	NA	NA	TRBV6-5	TRBJ2-7
CAWSVRLSETQYF	TGTGCCTGGAGTGTACGACTGTCCGAGACCCAGTACTTC	NA	NA	TRBV30	TRBJ2-5
CASSQALAGEGEQFF	TGTGCCAGCAGCCAAGCTCTAGCGGGAGAAGGTGAGCAGTTCTTC	TRBD2	NA	TRBV14	TRBJ2-1
CASSWDQTQANVLTF	TGTGCCAGCAGTTGGGACCAAACACAGGCCAACGTCCTGACTTTC	NA	NA	TRBV28	TRBJ2-6
CASSDRGANYGYTF	TGTGCCAGTAGTGATCGGGGAGCTAACTATGGCTACACCTTC	NA	once	TRBV19	TRBJ1-2
CASSFLDGNYGYTF	TGCGCCAGCAGCTTTCTTGACGGTAACTATGGCTACACCTTC	NA	NA	TRBV5-1	TRBJ1-2
CASSLGLAHQETQYF	TGTGCCAGCAGCTTGGGACTAGCGCATCAAGAGACCCAGTACTTC	TRBD2	NA	TRBV7-9	TRBJ2-5
CASSFWTGSYEQYF	TGCGCCAGCAGCTTCTGGACAGGGTCCTACGAGCAGTACTTC	TRBD1	NA	TRBV5-1	TRBJ2-7
CASRPGTGNQPQHF	TGTGCCAGCAGGCCTGGGACAGGGAATCAGCCCCAGCATTTT	TRBD1	NA	TRBV6-5	TRBJ1-5
CASRGREAGEQYF	TGTGCCAGCAGGGGCAGGGAAGCAGGGGAGCAGTACTTC	NA	NA	TRBV6-5	TRBJ2-7
CAISEHQETQYF	TGTGCCATCAGTGAGCACCAAGAGACCCAGTACTTC	NA	NA	TRBV10-3	TRBJ2-5
CASGTGGGNTIYF	TGTGCCAGCGGGACAGGGGGCGGAAACACCATATATTTT	TRBD1	NA	TRBV18	TRBJ1-3
CAIRGGLAGSPEQYF	TGTGCCATCAGGGGGGGACTAGCGGGATCGCCCGAGCAGTACTTC	TRBD2	once	TRBV10-3	TRBJ2-7
CAWSLGGYGYTF	TGTGCCTGGAGTCTAGGGGGCTATGGCTACACCTTC	NA	NA	TRBV30	TRBJ1-2
CASSQVTSGNNEQFF	TGCGCCAGCAGCCAAGTTACTAGCGGGAACAATGAGCAGTTCTTC	TRBD2	NA	TRBV4-1	TRBJ2-1
CASSIDTGISEAFF	TGTGCCAGTAGTATAGACACAGGGATCTCTGAAGCTTTCTTT	NA	NA	TRBV19	TRBJ1-1
CASSEWGSYEQYF	TGTGCCAGCAGTGAATGGGGGAGCTACGAGCAGTACTTC	NA	NA	TRBV6-1	TRBJ2-7
CAFTGGSTNEKLFF	TGTGCCTTCACGGGGGGTTCAACTAATGAAAAACTGTTTTTT	NA	NA	TRBV30	TRBJ1-4
CASSLIACQGVNEQYF	TGTGCCAGCAGTTTAATAGCGTGCCAGGGGGTCAACGAGCAGTACTTC	TRBD1	NA	TRBV27	TRBJ2-7
CASSPLVGLATNEKLFF	TGCGCCAGCAGCCCGCTGGTTGGGTTAGCAACTAATGAAAAACTGTTTTTT	NA	once	TRBV4-3	TRBJ1-4
CASSLGLRLAGKNSYEQYF	TGTGCCAGCAGCTTAGGTTTACGTCTAGCGGGCAAAAACTCCTACGAGCAGTACTTC	TRBD2	NA	TRBV7-2	TRBJ2-7
CASSSGTGSNTGELFF	TGCGCCAGCAGCTCTGGGACAGGTTCGAACACCGGGGAGCTGTTTTTT	TRBD1	NA	TRBV5-1	TRBJ2-2
CASSSPPGEKLFF	TGTGCCAGCAGTTCCCCCCCGGGGGAAAAACTGTTTTTT	NA	once	TRBV28	TRBJ1-4
CASSLFGSNYGYTF	TGTGCCAGCAGTTTATTCGGCAGTAACTATGGCTACACCTTC	NA	once	TRBV27	TRBJ1-2
CASSPPFEDTQYF	TGTGCCAGCTCACCACCGTTCGAAGATACGCAGTATTTT	NA	NA	TRBV18	TRBJ2-3
CASSVDMEGVFHNEQFF	TGTGCCAGCAGCGTAGATATGGAGGGGGTGTTCCACAATGAGCAGTTCTTC	NA	NA	TRBV9	TRBJ2-1
CASSLGGSGKAKNIQYF	TGTGCCAGCAGCTTAGGAGGTAGCGGGAAAGCCAAAAACATTCAGTACTTC	TRBD2	NA	TRBV7-2	TRBJ2-4
CASRGTSGGHNEQFF	TGTGCCAGCAGAGGGACTAGCGGGGGACACAATGAGCAGTTCTTC	TRBD2	NA	TRBV28	TRBJ2-1
CASSLSGRPDTQYF	TGTGCCAGCAGCTTGTCCGGGAGACCAGATACGCAGTATTTT	NA	NA	TRBV7-8	TRBJ2-3
CASTRRVGNQPQHF	TGTGCCAGCACCCGGCGGGTAGGCAATCAGCCCCAGCATTTT	NA	NA	TRBV6-5	TRBJ1-5
CASSSEVRYEQYF	TGTGCCAGCAGCTCAGAGGTCCGCTACGAGCAGTACTTC	NA	NA	TRBV7-2	TRBJ2-7
CASTLGGQPYEQYF	TGTGCCAGCACCCTAGGCGGACAGCCCTACGAGCAGTACTTC	NA	NA	TRBV28	TRBJ2-7
CASSMSAKMEKLFF	TGTGCCAGTAGTATGTCGGCGAAGATGGAAAAACTGTTTTTT	NA	NA	TRBV19	TRBJ1-4
CASSAPGQGSYTF	TGTGCCAGCAGTGCCCCGGGACAGGGGAGCTACACCTTC	TRBD1	NA	TRBV6-1	TRBJ1-2
CASSLEQGGSPLHF	TGCGCCAGCAGCTTGGAGCAGGGGGGTTCACCCCTCCACTTT	TRBD1	NA	TRBV5-1	TRBJ1-6
CASSEGRVGDTIYF	TGCGCCAGCAGTGAAGGTAGGGTCGGGGACACCATATATTTT	NA	NA	TRBV10-1	TRBJ1-3
CASSLGRSNYGYTF	TGTGCCAGCAGCTTGGGACGGTCTAACTATGGCTACACCTTC	NA	NA	TRBV5-4	TRBJ1-2
CAWGGSDEQYF	TGTGCCTGGGGGGGCTCCGACGAGCAGTACTTC	NA	NA	TRBV30	TRBJ2-7
CASSGRGGSGNTIYF	TGTGCCAGCAGCGGCAGGGGAGGGTCTGGAAACACCATATATTTT	NA	NA	TRBV9	TRBJ1-3
CASREEGINSPLHF	TGTGCCAGCAGAGAAGAGGGCATCAATTCACCCCTCCACTTT	NA	NA	TRBV2	TRBJ1-6